Listed below are T cell receptor beta chains from one sample, sequenced in a study of T-cell memory formation after mild COVID-19. TCRdb re-called the 5' RACE reads with MiXCR, one entry per CDR3 protein. The data hold 200,000 to 250,000 distinct CDR3 sequences, with 15% to 19% observed a single time. Specimen: PBMCs or a T cell subset sorted from them (not recorded which). Receptor source: an adult woman who had mild COVID-19 (a few samples of this study predate the infection). Cell type and time point are not known. CDR3s include the opening cysteine and the closing phenylalanine or tryptophan. The D gene is left open where the match is weak. The size of a clone is reported for some rows only, either as once, few or many, or as a class for expanded clones.

d_call: .
clone_size: .
v_call: TRBV27
j_call: TRBJ1-5
cdr3_nt: TGTGCCAGCCAGGTCACGGGGCCGGGTCAGCCCCAGCATTTT
cdr3_aa: CASQVTGPGQPQHF

d_call: .
clone_size: many
v_call: TRBV21-1
j_call: TRBJ2-7
cdr3_nt: TGTGCCAGCAGCAACCCCGTCGACAGGGGGCGATACGAGCAGTACTTC
cdr3_aa: CASSNPVDRGRYEQYF

d_call: TRBD2
clone_size: .
v_call: TRBV18
j_call: TRBJ2-5
cdr3_nt: TGTGCCAGCTCAAAGACTAGCGAGGAGACCCAGTACTTC
cdr3_aa: CASSKTSEETQYF

d_call: TRBD2
clone_size: .
v_call: TRBV6-5
j_call: TRBJ2-5
cdr3_nt: TGTGCCAGCAGTCCGAGTTTTAGCGGGAGTAAAGAGACCCAGTACTTC
cdr3_aa: CASSPSFSGSKETQYF

d_call: TRBD1
clone_size: .
v_call: TRBV4-1
j_call: TRBJ1-3
cdr3_nt: TGCGCCAGCAGCCCACAGGGGACACCTGGAAACACCATATATTTT
cdr3_aa: CASSPQGTPGNTIYF

d_call: TRBD2
clone_size: many
v_call: TRBV19
j_call: TRBJ2-1
cdr3_nt: TGTGCCAGTAGTGGGGGTGGAGTAGCGGGCTCCTACAATGAGCAGTTCTTC
cdr3_aa: CASSGGGVAGSYNEQFF

d_call: TRBD2
clone_size: few
v_call: TRBV20-1
j_call: TRBJ2-7
cdr3_nt: TGCAGTGCTCGGACTAGCGCTACCTACGAGCAGTACTTC
cdr3_aa: CSARTSATYEQYF

d_call: .
clone_size: .
v_call: TRBV20-1
j_call: TRBJ2-2
cdr3_nt: TGCAGTGCTAGACGTCCCGGGATCCGGAACACCGGGGAGCTGTTTTTT
cdr3_aa: CSARRPGIRNTGELFF

d_call: .
clone_size: many
v_call: TRBV5-1
j_call: TRBJ2-3
cdr3_nt: TGCGCCAGCAGCTTGGATACGGTCACAGATACGCAGTATTTT
cdr3_aa: CASSLDTVTDTQYF

d_call: .
clone_size: .
v_call: TRBV12-3/TRBV12-4
j_call: TRBJ2-7
cdr3_nt: TGTGCCAGCAGTGACTATAGGAGCGGGTCGGCCTACGAGCAGTACTTC
cdr3_aa: CASSDYRSGSAYEQYF

d_call: TRBD2
clone_size: .
v_call: TRBV6-5
j_call: TRBJ2-1
cdr3_nt: TGTGCCAGCAGTTACGACGGGACTAGCGGGACAAGAGGGCGTGAGCAGTTCTTC
cdr3_aa: CASSYDGTSGTRGREQFF

d_call: .
clone_size: .
v_call: TRBV3-1
j_call: TRBJ2-1
cdr3_nt: TGTGCCAGCAGCCCCCGGGGTACCCTCTTCTCCTACAATGAGCAGTTCTTC
cdr3_aa: CASSPRGTLFSYNEQFF

d_call: TRBD1
clone_size: .
v_call: TRBV7-9
j_call: TRBJ2-3
cdr3_nt: TGTGCCAGCAGCTACAGGGGTGACACAGATACGCAGTATTTT
cdr3_aa: CASSYRGDTDTQYF

d_call: .
clone_size: once
v_call: TRBV6-6
j_call: TRBJ1-1
cdr3_nt: TGTGCCAGCAGTTACTCGAGAGGGGGAAAAAACACTGAAGCTTTCTTT
cdr3_aa: CASSYSRGGKNTEAFF